This TCR beta chain was sequenced during a study of shared clonotypes between healthy human individuals. Study as a whole: The donors, two women and three men, were aged 18 to 49. The study used three CD4 naive, three CD4 memory, two CD8 naive and one CD8 memory plate per donor.

Profiled with immunoSEQ multiplex PCR; TCRdb holds only in-frame clones, not every one. The table lists roughly 2.5 million clones, roughly 92% of them singletons. CDR1 is SGHDN and CDR2 is FVKESK in the germline V gene. The CDR3 is 13 residues long. The V and J ends lost 0 bases and 4 bases respectively, with 6 bases between them. J is TRBJ1-2 and V is TRBV14; D unclear. Sequencing input: naive CD4+ T cells sorted from blood. The sample's subset: CD45RA+ positively selected. This TCR was sampled from a man between 18 and 35 years old in good health. The CDR3 reads CASSQENAYGYTF. CDR3 DNA sequence: TGTGCCAGCAGCCAAGAGAATGCCTATGGCTACACCTTC. Full variable domain (remainder filled in from reference TRBV14 and TRBJ1-2): EAGVTQFPSHSVIEKGQTVTLRCDPISGHDNLYWYRRVMGKEIKFLLHFVKESKQDESGMPNNRFLAERTGGTYSTLKVQPAELEDSGVYFCASSQENAYGYTFGSGTRLTVV.